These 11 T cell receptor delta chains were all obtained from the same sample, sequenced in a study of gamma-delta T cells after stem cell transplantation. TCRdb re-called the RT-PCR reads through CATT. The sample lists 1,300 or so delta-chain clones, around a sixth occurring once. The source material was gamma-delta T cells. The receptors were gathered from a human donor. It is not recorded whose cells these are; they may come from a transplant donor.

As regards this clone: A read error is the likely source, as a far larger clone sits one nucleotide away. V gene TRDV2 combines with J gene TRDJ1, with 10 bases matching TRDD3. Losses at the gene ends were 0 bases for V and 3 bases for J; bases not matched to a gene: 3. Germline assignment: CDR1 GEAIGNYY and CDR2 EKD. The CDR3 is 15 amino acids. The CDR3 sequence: CACDTVGDTADKLIF. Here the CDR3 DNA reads TGTGCCTGTGACACCGTGGGGGATACCGCCGATAAACTCATCTTT.

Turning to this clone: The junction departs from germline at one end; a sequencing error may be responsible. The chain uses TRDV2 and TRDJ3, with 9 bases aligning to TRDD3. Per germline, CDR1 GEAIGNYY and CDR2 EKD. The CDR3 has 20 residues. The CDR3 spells CAYDPPGTGGSSWDTRQMFF. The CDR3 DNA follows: TGTGCCTATGACCCGCCGGGTACTGGGGGAAGCTCCTGGGACACCCGACAGATGTTTTTC.

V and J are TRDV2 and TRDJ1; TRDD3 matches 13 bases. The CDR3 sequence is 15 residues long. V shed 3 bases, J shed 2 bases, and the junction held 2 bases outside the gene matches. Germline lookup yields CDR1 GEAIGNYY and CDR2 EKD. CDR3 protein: CACDQLGDTTDKLIF. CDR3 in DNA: TGTGCCTGTGACCAACTGGGGGATACGACCGATAAACTCATCTTT.

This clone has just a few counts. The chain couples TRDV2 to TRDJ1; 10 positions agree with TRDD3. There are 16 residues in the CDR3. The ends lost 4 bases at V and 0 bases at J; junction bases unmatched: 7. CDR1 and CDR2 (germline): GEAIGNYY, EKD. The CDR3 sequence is CACERLGDWNTDKLIF. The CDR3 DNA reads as TGTGCCTGTGAAAGACTGGGGGATTGGAACACCGATAAACTCATCTTT.

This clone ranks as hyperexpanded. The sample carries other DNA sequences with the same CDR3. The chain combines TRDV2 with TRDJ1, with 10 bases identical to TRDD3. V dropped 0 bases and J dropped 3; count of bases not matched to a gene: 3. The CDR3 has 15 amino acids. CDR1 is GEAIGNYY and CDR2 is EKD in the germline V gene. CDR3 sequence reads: CACDTVGDTSDKLIF. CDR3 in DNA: TGTGCCTGTGACACCGTGGGGGATACCTCCGATAAACTCATCTTT.

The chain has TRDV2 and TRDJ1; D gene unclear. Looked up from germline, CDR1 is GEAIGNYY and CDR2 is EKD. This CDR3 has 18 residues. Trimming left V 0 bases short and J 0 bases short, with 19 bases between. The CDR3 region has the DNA TGTGCCTGTGACACCCTTAGCCTAAGCGAATTAAACACCGATAAACTCATCTTT. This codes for CACDTLSLSELNTDKLIF.

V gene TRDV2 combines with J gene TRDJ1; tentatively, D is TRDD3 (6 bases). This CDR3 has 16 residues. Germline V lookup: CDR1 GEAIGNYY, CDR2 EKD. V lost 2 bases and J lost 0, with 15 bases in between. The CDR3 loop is CACDSVGAAYTDKLIF. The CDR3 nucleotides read TGTGCCTGTGACAGTGTGGGGGCCGCGTACACCGATAAACTCATCTTT.

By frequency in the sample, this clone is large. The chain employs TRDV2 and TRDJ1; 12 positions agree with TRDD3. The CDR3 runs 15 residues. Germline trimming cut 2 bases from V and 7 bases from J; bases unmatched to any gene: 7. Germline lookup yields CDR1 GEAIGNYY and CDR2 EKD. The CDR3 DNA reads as TGTGCCTGTGACAATTTAGCTGGGGGATACGGTAAACTCATCTTT. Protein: CACDNLAGGYGKLIF.

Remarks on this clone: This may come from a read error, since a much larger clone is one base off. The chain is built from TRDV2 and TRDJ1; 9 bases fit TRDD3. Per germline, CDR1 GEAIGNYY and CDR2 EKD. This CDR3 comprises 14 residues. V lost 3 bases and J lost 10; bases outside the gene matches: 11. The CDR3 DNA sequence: TGTGCCTGTGACCTCCTACTGGGGGAGACGGGACTCATCTTT. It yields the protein CACDLLLGETGLIF.

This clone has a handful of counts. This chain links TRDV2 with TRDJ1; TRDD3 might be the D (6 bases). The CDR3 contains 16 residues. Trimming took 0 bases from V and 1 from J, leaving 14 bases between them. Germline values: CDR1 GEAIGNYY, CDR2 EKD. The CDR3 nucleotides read TGTGCCTGTGACACCGTTGGGGGCCTCGGCACCGATAAACTCATCTTT. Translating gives CACDTVGGLGTDKLIF.

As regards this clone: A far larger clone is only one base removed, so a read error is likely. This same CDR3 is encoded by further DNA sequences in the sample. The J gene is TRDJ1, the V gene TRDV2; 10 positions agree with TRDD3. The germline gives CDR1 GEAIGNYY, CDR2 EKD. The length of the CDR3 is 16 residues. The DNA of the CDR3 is TGTGCCTGTGACCCACTGGGGGATCCTTACACCGATAAACTCATTTTT. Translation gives CACDPLGDPYTDKLIF.